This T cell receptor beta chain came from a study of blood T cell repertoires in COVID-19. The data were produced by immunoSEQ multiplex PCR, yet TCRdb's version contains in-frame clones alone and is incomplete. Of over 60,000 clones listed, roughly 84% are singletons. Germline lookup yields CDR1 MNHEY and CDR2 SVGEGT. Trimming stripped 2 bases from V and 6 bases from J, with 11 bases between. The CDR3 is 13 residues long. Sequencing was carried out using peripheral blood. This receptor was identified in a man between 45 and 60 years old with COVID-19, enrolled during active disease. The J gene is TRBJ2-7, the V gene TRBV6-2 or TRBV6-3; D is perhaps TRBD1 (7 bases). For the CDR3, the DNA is TGTGCCAGCAGTTACCCTCAGGGGGGCGAGCAGTACTTC. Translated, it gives CASSYPQGGEQYF.